This T cell receptor (beta chain) was profiled in a study of radiotherapy plus CTLA-4 blockade in lung cancer. V was clipped by 8 bases and J by 0 bases, with 19 bases between them. The CDR3 consists of 17 residues. Germline CDR1 MNHEY, CDR2 SMNVEV (reference sequence). The study treated chemo-refractory metastatic non-small-cell lung cancer patients with focal radiation plus ipilimumab CTLA-4 blockade. Assay: immunoSEQ multiplex PCR; the TCRdb copy retains only in-frame clones and omits some. The sample consists of tens of thousands of clones, 60% to 85% of them appearing once. Sample: peripheral blood, taken from a patient treated with radiotherapy plus ipilimumab. This TCR came from a human donor with non-small cell lung cancer who had a partial response to radiotherapy plus ipilimumab. Some clones in this sample may be carry-over from other donors' samples. The J gene is TRBJ1-4, the V gene TRBV27, with D perhaps matching TRBD1 (6 bases). In nucleotides, the CDR3 is TGTGCCAGCCGCCGTGGCAGGGGAGAAGCAACTAATGAAAAACTGTTTTTT. Amino acids: CASRRGRGEATNEKLFF. The full variable domain, its missing parts supplied by reference TRBV27 and TRBJ1-4, is EAQVTQNPRYLITVTGKKLTVTCSQNMNHEYMSWYRQDPGLGLRQIYYSMNVEVTDKGDVPEGYKVSRKEKRNFPLILESPSPNQTSLYFCASRRGRGEATNEKLFFGSGTQLSVL.